The clone carrying this TCR beta chain was seen ten or more times. Its antigen is not known. These data come from a study of read filtering for tumor transcriptome and immune sequencing. General study points: IR-seq and RNA-seq agreed better without single-read clonotypes. IR-seq captured clonotypes deeper and more reliably than RNA-seq.

The library was built from roughly 400 ng RNA with molecular barcoded adaptors for alpha/delta and beta/gamma chains. TCRdb re-analysed the reads in MiXCR, keeping a single row per CDR3 protein. The sample records 40,000 to 50,000 distinct CDR3 sequences, roughly 13% being singletons. CDR1 DFQATT and CDR2 SNEGSKA come from the germline V gene (reference sequence). Trimming pared 6 bases from V and 8 bases from J, leaving 14 bases between. This CDR3 comprises 13 residues. J is TRBJ1-6 and V is TRBV20-1; D is uncertain. This clonotype originated in a donor over 35 with multiple myeloma. Sequencing input: a population of CD138-negative cells sorted from bone marrow. The CDR3 sequence: CSAFEGLDSPLHF. The CDR3 region has the DNA TGCAGTGCCTTCGAAGGGCTTGATTCACCCCTCCACTTT.